The clone carrying this TCR beta chain appeared a single time. This sample is drawn from a study of shared T cell receptors in the human thymus. Produced via immunoSEQ multiplex PCR; TCRdb's table is partial and in-frame only. In the table there are almost 550,000 clones, more than 75% of which are singletons. Germline V CDR1 and CDR2: MDHEN, SYDVKM. The CDR3 runs to 17 residues. V trimming: 3 bases; J trimming: 4 bases; junction bases outside the gene matches: 9. The same specimen was also included in a second study, on human thymus T cells. From that second work: In corrective heart surgery, resections were taken, and these provided the thymus tissue. Usage of V and J genes appeared biased in thymic and blood repertoires. Highly overlapping thymic repertoires among unrelated individuals were reported in related research.

The TCR was taken from a boy in the first two years of life with a congenital heart defect. The V gene is TRBV28, the J gene TRBJ1-2; 12 bases line up with TRBD1. The material sequenced was thymocytes. CDR3 in DNA: TGTGCCAGCAGTTTTACCGGGACAGGGGGCTCGGGCTATGGCTACACCTTC. The encoded protein is CASSFTGTGGSGYGYTF.